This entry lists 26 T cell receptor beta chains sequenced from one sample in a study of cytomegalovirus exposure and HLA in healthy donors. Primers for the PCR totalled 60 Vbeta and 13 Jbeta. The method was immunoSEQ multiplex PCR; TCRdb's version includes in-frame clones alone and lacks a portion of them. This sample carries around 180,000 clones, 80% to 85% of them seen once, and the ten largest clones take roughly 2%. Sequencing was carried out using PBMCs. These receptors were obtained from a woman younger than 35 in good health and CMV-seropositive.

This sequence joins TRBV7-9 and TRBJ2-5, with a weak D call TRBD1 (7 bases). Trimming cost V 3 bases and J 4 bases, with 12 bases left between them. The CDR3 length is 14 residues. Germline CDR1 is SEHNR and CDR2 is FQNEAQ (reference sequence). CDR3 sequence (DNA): TGTGCCAGCAGCTTCAGGGGGGCTGGAGAGACCCAGTACTTC. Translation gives CASSFRGAGETQYF.

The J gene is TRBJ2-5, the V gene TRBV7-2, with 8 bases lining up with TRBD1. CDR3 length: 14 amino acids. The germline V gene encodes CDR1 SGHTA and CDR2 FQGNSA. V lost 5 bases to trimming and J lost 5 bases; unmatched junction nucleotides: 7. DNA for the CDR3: TGTGCCAGCAGCCTAAGGACAGGGTTGGAGACCCAGTACTTC. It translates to CASSLRTGLETQYF. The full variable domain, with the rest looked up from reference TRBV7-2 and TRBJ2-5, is GAGVSQSPSNKVTEKGKDVELRCDPISGHTALYWYRQSLGQGLEFLIYFQGNSAPDKSGLPSDRFSAERTGGSVSTLTIQRTQQEDSAVYLCASSLRTGLETQYFGPGTRLLVL.

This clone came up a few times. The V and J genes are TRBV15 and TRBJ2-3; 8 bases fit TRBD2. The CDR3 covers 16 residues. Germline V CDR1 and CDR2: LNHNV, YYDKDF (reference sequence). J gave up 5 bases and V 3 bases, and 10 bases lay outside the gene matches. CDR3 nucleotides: TGTGCCACCAGCAGGGGGACGGGACTAGACAAAGATACGCAGTATTTT. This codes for CATSRGTGLDKDTQYF.

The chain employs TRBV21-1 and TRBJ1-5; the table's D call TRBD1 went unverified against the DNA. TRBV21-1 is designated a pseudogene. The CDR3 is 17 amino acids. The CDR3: CASSKLGQGAGNQPQHF. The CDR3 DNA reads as TGTGCCAGCAGCAAACTGGGGCAGGGGGCGGGCAATCAGCCCCAGCATTTT.

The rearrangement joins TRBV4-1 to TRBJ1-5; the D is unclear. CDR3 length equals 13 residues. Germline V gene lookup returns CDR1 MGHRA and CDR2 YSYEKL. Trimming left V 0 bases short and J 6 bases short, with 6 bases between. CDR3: CASSQDNFQPQHF. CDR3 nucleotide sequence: TGCGCCAGCAGCCAAGATAATTTTCAGCCCCAGCATTTT.

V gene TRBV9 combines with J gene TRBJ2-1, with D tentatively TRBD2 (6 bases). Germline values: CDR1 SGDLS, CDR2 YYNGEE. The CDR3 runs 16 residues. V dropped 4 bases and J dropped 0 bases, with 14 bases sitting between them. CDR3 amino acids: CASSPVAASSYNEQFF. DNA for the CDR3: TGTGCCAGCAGCCCCGTAGCGGCCAGCTCCTACAATGAGCAGTTCTTC.

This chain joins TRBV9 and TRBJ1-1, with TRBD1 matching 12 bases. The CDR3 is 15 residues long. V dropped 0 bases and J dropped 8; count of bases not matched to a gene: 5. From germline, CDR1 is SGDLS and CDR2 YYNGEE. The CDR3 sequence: CASSVDGTGGLEAFF. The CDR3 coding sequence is TGTGCCAGCAGCGTAGACGGGACAGGGGGCCTCGAAGCTTTCTTT.

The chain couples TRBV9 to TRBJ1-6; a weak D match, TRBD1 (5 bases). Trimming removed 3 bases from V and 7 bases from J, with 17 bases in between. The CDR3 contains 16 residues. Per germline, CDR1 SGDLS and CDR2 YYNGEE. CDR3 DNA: TGTGCCAGCAGCGCCGGGGGGGGACGGTCAAATTCACCCCTCCACTTT. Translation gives CASSAGGGRSNSPLHF.

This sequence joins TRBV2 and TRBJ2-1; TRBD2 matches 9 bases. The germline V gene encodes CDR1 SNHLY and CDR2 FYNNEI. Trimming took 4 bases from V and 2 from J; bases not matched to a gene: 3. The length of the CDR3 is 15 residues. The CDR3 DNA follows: TGTGCCAGCAGTGCTTCTAGCGGGACCTACAATGAGCAGTTCTTC. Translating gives CASSASSGTYNEQFF. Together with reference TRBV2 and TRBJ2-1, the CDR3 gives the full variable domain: EPEVTQTPSHQVTQMGQEVILRCVPISNHLYFYWYRQILGQKVEFLVSFYNNEISEKSEIFDDQFSVERPDGSNFTLKIRSTKLEDSAMYFCASSASSGTYNEQFFGPGTRLTVL.

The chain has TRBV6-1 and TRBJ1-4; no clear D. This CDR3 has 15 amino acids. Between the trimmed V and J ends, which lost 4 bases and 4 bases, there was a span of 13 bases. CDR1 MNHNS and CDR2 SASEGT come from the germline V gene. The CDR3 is CASSGQEGSNEKLFF. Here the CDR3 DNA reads TGTGCCAGCAGTGGTCAAGAGGGTAGTAATGAAAAACTGTTTTTT.

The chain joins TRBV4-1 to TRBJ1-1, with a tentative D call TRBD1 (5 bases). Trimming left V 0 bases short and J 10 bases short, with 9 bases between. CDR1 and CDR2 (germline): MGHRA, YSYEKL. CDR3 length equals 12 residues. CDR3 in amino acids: CASSQDSGIAFF. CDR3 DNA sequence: TGCGCCAGCAGCCAAGACTCAGGGATAGCTTTCTTT.

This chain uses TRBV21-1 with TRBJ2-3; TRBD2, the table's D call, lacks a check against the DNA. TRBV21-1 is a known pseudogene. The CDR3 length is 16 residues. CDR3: CASSKVWLAETDTQYF. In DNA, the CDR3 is TGTGCCAGCAGCAAAGTATGGCTAGCGGAGACAGATACGCAGTATTTT.

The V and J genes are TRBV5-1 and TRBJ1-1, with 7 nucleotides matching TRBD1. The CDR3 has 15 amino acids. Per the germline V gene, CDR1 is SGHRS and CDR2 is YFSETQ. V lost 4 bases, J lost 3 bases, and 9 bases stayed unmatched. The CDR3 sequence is CASSGSAGGYTEAFF. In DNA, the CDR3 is TGCGCCAGCAGCGGGTCAGCAGGGGGATACACTGAAGCTTTCTTT. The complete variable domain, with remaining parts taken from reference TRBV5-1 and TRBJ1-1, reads KAGVTQTPRYLIKTRGQQVTLSCSPISGHRSVSWYQQTPGQGLQFLFEYFSETQRNKGNFPGRFSGRQFSNSRSEMNVSTLELGDSALYLCASSGSAGGYTEAFFGQGTRLTVV.

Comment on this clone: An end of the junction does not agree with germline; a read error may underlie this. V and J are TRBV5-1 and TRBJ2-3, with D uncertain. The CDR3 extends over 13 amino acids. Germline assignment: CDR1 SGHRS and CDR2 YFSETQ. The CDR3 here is CASSPWSTDTQYF. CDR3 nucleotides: TGCGCCAGCAGCCCCTGGAGCACCGATACGCAGTATTTT.

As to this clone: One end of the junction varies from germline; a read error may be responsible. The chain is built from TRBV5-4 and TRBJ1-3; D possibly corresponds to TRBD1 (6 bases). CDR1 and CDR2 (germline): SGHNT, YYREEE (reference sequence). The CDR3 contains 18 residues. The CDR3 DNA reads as TGTGCCAGCAGCCGATTGACAGGACCCCTAGCTTCTGGGAACACCATATATTTT. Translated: CASSRLTGPLASGNTIYF.

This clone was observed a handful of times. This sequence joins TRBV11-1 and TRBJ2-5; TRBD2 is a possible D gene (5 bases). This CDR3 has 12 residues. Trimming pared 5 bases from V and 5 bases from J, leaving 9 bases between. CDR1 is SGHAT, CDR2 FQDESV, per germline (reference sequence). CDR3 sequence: CASSKKRETQYF. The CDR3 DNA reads TGTGCCAGCAGCAAAAAGCGGGAGACCCAGTACTTC.

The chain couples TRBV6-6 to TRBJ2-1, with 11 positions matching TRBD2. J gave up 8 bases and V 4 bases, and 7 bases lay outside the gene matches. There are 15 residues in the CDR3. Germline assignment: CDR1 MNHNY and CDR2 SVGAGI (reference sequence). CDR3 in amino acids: CASSLAGGLSDEQFF. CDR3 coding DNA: TGTGCCAGCAGTTTAGCGGGGGGGCTGTCGGATGAGCAGTTCTTC.

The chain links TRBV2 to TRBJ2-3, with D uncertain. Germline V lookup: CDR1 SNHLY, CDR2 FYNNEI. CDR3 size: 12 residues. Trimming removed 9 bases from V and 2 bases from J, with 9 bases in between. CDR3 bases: TGTGCCAGGCGCGATAACACAGATACGCAGTATTTT. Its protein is CARRDNTDTQYF.

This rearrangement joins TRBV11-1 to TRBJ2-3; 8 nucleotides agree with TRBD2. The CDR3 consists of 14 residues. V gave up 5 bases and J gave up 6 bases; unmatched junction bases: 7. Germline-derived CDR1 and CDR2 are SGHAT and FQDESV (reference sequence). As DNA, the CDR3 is TGTGCCAGCAGCCTAAACGGGGGGGAGGATACGCAGTATTTT. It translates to CASSLNGGEDTQYF.

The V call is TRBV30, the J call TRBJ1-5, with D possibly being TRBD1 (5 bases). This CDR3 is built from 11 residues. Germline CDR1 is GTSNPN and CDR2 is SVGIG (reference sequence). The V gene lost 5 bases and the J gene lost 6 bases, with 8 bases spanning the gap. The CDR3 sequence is CAWGRGQPQHF. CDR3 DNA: TGTGCCTGGGGTAGGGGTCAGCCCCAGCATTTT. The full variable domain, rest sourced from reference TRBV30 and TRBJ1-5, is SQTIHQWPATLVQPVGSPLSLECTVEGTSNPNLYWYRQAAGRGLQLLFYSVGIGQISSEVPQNLSASRPQDRQFILSSKKLLLSDSGFYLCAWGRGQPQHFGDGTRLSIL.

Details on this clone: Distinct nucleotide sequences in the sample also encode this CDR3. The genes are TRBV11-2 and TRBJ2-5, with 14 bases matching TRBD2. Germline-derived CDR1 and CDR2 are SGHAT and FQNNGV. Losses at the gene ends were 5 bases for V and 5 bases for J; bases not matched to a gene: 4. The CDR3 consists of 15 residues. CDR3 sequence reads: CASSRLAGGGETQYF. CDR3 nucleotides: TGTGCCAGCAGCCGACTAGCGGGGGGGGGCGAGACCCAGTACTTC.

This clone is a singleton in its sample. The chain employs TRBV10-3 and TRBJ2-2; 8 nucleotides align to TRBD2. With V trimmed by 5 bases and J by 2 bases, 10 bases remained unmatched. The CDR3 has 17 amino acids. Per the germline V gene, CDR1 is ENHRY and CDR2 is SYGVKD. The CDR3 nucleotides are TGTGCCATCAGTCCCCGGGGGGGCACCCCTAACACCGGGGAGCTGTTTTTT. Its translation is CAISPRGGTPNTGELFF.

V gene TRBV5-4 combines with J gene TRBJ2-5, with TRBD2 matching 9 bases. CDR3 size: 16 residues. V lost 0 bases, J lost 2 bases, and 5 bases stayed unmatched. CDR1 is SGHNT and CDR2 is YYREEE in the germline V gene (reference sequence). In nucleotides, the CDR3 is TGTGCCAGCAGCTTGGCCCTAGCGGGGCGGCAAGAGACCCAGTACTTC. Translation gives CASSLALAGRQETQYF.

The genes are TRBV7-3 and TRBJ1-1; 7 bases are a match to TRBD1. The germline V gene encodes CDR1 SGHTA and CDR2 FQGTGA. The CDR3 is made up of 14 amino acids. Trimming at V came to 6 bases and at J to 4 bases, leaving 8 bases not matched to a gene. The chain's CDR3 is CASSLTGAITEAFF. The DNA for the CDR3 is TGTGCCAGCAGTCTTACAGGGGCCATCACTGAAGCTTTCTTT.

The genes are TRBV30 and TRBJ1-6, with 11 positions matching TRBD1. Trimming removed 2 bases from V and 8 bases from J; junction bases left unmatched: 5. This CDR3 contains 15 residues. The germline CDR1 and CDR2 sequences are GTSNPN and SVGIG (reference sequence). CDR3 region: CAWSSGQGGDSPLHF. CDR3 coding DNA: TGTGCCTGGAGTTCGGGACAGGGGGGGGATTCACCCCTCCACTTT.

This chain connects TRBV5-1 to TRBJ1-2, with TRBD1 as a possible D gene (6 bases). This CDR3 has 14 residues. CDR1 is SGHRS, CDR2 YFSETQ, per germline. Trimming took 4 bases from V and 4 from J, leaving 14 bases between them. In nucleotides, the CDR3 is TGCGCCAGCAGCCCCCAGACAGGTTCCTATGGCTACACCTTC. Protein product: CASSPQTGSYGYTF. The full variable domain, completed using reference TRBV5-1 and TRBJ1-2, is KAGVTQTPRYLIKTRGQQVTLSCSPISGHRSVSWYQQTPGQGLQFLFEYFSETQRNKGNFPGRFSGRQFSNSRSEMNVSTLELGDSALYLCASSPQTGSYGYTFGSGTRLTVV.